This entry is about one T cell receptor (beta chain). CDR1 and CDR2 from the germline V gene are SGHTA and FQGNSA. This CDR3 is built from 15 residues. V was pared by 5 bases and J by 5 bases, with 18 bases between. This entry is derived from a study of siplizumab effects on memory and regulatory T cells. TCRdb's table, derived via immunoSEQ multiplex PCR, lists solely in-frame clones and lacks some. This sample has about 120,000 clones, with 85% to 95% found just once. This TCR was recovered from a human donor in good health. The chain carries TRBV7-2 and TRBJ2-5; tentatively, D is TRBD1 (7 bases). The specimen sequenced was non-Treg CD4+ T cells sorted from blood. The CDR3: CASSGGDSSWETQYF. For the CDR3, the DNA is TGTGCCAGCAGCGGAGGGGACAGTTCTTGGGAGACCCAGTACTTC.